The 27 T cell receptor beta chains below were found in one sample sequenced in a study of blood T cell repertoires in COVID-19. Here immunoSEQ multiplex PCR was the method, and the copy in TCRdb shows in-frame clones only, minus some. Here the sample spans about 670,000 clones, just under 90% being singletons. The sequenced material came from peripheral blood. The receptors were sampled from a woman aged 18-29 years with acute or convalescent COVID-19.

CDR3 sequence reads: CASSQYRQGEQFF. The CDR3 coding sequence is TGTGCCAGCAGCCAATATCGACAGGGTGAGCAGTTCTTC. The chain recombines TRBV4-2 with TRBJ2-1; TRBD1 aligns across 7 bases. From germline, CDR1 is LGHNA and CDR2 YNFKEQ. V trimming: 2 bases; J trimming: 9 bases; junction bases outside the gene matches: 4. The CDR3 has 13 residues.

V and J are TRBV5-1 and TRBJ2-5, with D possibly matching TRBD1 (5 bases). The CDR3 length is 15 residues. In germline, CDR1 is SGHRS, CDR2 YFSETQ. Trimming left V 0 bases short and J 4 bases short, with 13 bases between. CDR3 amino acids: CASSLGGQGRETQYF. The CDR3 DNA reads as TGCGCCAGCAGCTTGGGTGGGCAGGGCCGAGAGACCCAGTACTTC.

CDR3 nucleotides: TGTGCCAGCAGTCCCGCGAACTCCTACGAGCAGTACTTC. Translation gives CASSPANSYEQYF. This chain uses TRBV6-5 with TRBJ2-7, with D unclear. The germline gives CDR1 MNHEY, CDR2 SVGAGI. The CDR3 is 13 residues long. V was pared by 5 bases and J by 0 bases, with 8 bases between.

The sample holds one count of this clone. Other nucleotide sequences in the sample specify the same CDR3. This chain uses TRBV2 with TRBJ1-1; D unclear. The germline V and J ends were trimmed by 3 bases and 4 bases, with 6 bases remaining between them. Germline CDR1 reads SNHLY; CDR2 reads FYNNEI. This CDR3 is built from 12 residues. The CDR3 DNA reads as TGTGCCAGCAGTGACCGGGTCACTGAAGCTTTCTTT. Translated, it gives CASSDRVTEAFF.

This rearrangement joins TRBV10-3 to TRBJ2-2; 8 positions match TRBD2. Germline V gene sequence: CDR1 ENHRY, CDR2 SYGVKD. The CDR3 loop spans 17 amino acids. Trimming at V came to 0 bases and at J to 8 bases, leaving 11 bases not matched to a gene. This CDR3 reads CAISESRSGGGRGELFF. The CDR3 DNA is TGTGCCATCAGTGAGTCGAGGAGCGGGGGAGGAAGAGGGGAGCTGTTTTTT.

The J gene is TRBJ2-7, the V gene TRBV7-2; the D gene is possibly TRBD2 (7 bases). Trimming removed 8 bases at V and 9 bases at J, with 17 bases between. CDR3 length: 12 residues. Germline CDR1 and CDR2: SGHTA and FQGNSA. Here the CDR3 DNA reads TGTGCCAGCGGGTCCCCAGGGGAGGGGCAGTACTTC. Amino acids: CASGSPGEGQYF.

The chain carries TRBV30 and TRBJ2-7; TRBD1 matches at 7 bases. Germline V gene sequence: CDR1 GTSNPN, CDR2 SVGIG (reference sequence). CDR3 length: 16 amino acids. V was clipped by 6 bases and J by 0 bases; unmatched bases: 14. The CDR3 spells CACYGPRQGGSYEQYF. CDR3 nucleotide sequence: TGTGCCTGCTACGGCCCTCGACAGGGTGGCTCCTACGAGCAGTACTTC.

The DNA for the CDR3 is TGTGCCAGCAGACCGGGACAGGGATTGGTTGGCTACACCTTC. Amino acids: CASRPGQGLVGYTF. This chain connects TRBV27 to TRBJ1-2, with 9 bases aligning to TRBD1. Germline V CDR1 and CDR2: MNHEY, SMNVEV (reference sequence). The CDR3 length is 14 residues. V lost 6 bases, J lost 7 bases, and 9 bases stayed unmatched.

The gene calls are TRBV4-1 and TRBJ2-3; D is unclear. From germline, CDR1 is MGHRA and CDR2 YSYEKL. V was shortened by 2 bases and J by 2 bases, with 17 bases between the two germline ends. The CDR3 sequence is 17 residues long. CDR3 coding DNA: TGCGCCAGCAGCCAATCCACCCCTCGGTGGTCCACAGATACGCAGTATTTT. As protein: CASSQSTPRWSTDTQYF.

In DNA form, the CDR3 reads TGTGCCAGCAGCCAAGTGGTCAGTCCTGCACGTAATGAGCAGTTCTTC. Translating it yields CASSQVVSPARNEQFF. This chain links TRBV3-1 (or the pseudogene TRBV3-2) with TRBJ2-1, with unresolved D. V was cut by 1 base and J by 7 bases, with 17 bases left in between. CDR1 is LGHDT and CDR2 is YNNKEL in the germline V gene (reference sequence). This CDR3 region has 16 residues.

The CDR3 sequence: CASSAPLGDHEQYF. DNA of the CDR3: TGTGCCAGCAGCGCCCCCCTCGGAGACCACGAGCAGTACTTC. This chain uses TRBV9 with TRBJ2-7; D call uncertain. This CDR3 contains 14 residues. Trimming cost V 3 bases and J 5 bases, with 15 bases left between them. Germline CDR1 and CDR2: SGDLS and YYNGEE.

The chain recombines TRBV19 with TRBJ1-1, with 7 bases aligning to TRBD1. Germline V lookup: CDR1 LNHDA, CDR2 SQIVND (reference sequence). V was pared by 1 base and J by 4 bases, with 3 bases of the junction left unmatched. This CDR3 is built from 14 residues. CDR3 region: CASSIVGDSTEAFF. In nucleotides, the CDR3 is TGTGCCAGTAGTATAGTGGGGGACAGCACTGAAGCTTTCTTT.

Comments on this clone: Other DNA sequences in this specimen translate into the identical CDR3. The chain uses TRBV12-3 or TRBV12-4 and TRBJ1-2; D is uncertain. V dropped 1 base and J dropped 2 bases, with 5 bases sitting between them. The CDR3 runs to 13 residues. The DNA of the CDR3 is TGTGCCAGCAGTTTAGGCAGAAACTATGGCTACACCTTC. The encoded protein is CASSLGRNYGYTF.

This chain links TRBV25-1 with TRBJ1-3; D call uncertain. Trimming took 7 bases from V and 0 from J, leaving 13 bases between them. Looked up from germline, CDR1 is MGHDK and CDR2 is SYGVNS. This CDR3 contains 15 residues. Here the CDR3 reads CASTPTAYSGNTIYF. CDR3 bases: TGTGCCAGCACACCCACAGCCTACTCTGGAAACACCATATATTTT.

The J gene is TRBJ2-5, the V gene TRBV12-3 or TRBV12-4, with 7 bases matching TRBD2. The CDR3 has 13 residues. V lost 6 bases and J lost 5; bases outside the gene matches: 6. In DNA form, the CDR3 reads TGTGCCAGCAGATCCGGGGGGAGGGAGACCCAGTACTTC. Its protein is CASRSGGRETQYF.

Only a few counts were recorded for this clone. The gene calls are TRBV23-1 and TRBJ1-5; no clear D gene. TRBV23-1 is identified as an open reading frame with a role that is uncertain. V lost 0 bases, J lost 2 bases, and 14 bases lay in between. The length of the CDR3 is 17 residues. The CDR3 here is CASSQSPPGPGNQPQHF. In DNA form, the CDR3 reads TGCGCCAGCAGTCAATCCCCCCCGGGTCCGGGCAATCAGCCCCAGCATTTT.

This sequence joins TRBV4-1 and TRBJ2-7; D might be TRBD1 (6 bases). CDR3 length: 16 amino acids. Germline CDR1 and CDR2: MGHRA and YSYEKL. The ends were cut back, 1 base at V and 4 bases at J, with 17 bases in the middle. The CDR3 is CASSQAAGASAYEQYF. In nucleotides, the CDR3 is TGCGCCAGCAGCCAAGCAGCAGGGGCCTCCGCGTACGAGCAGTACTTC.

The chain links TRBV27 to TRBJ1-5; TRBD1 matches at 8 bases. The CDR3 is 14 residues long. CDR1 and CDR2 (germline): MNHEY, SMNVEV (reference sequence). V was clipped by 2 bases and J by 9 bases; unmatched bases: 6. Written as DNA, the CDR3 is TGTGCCAGCAGTTTAAGAGACAGGGGTCTGCCCCAGCATTTT. Protein product: CASSLRDRGLPQHF.

This sequence joins TRBV2 and TRBJ1-4; D is ambiguous. Germline V lookup: CDR1 SNHLY, CDR2 FYNNEI. V was clipped by 3 bases and J by 6 bases, with 23 bases between them. There are 18 residues in the CDR3. The CDR3 here is CASSDLSGVGGRDEKLFF. The CDR3 DNA reads as TGTGCCAGCAGTGATCTTTCCGGCGTTGGAGGTCGGGATGAAAAACTGTTTTTT.

The gene calls are TRBV6-2 or TRBV6-3 and TRBJ1-5, with 7 bases identical to TRBD1. This CDR3 region has 15 residues. From germline, CDR1 is MNHEY and CDR2 SVGEGT. The J segment lost 9 bases and the V segment lost 5 bases, leaving 13 bases of the junction unmatched. The CDR3 DNA sequence: TGTGCCAGCAGTATAGGGACAGCCCTTGGTTCGCCCCAGCATTTT. This encodes CASSIGTALGSPQHF.

CDR3 sequence reads: CASSFLSGWDYNEQFF. CDR3 coding DNA: TGTGCCAGCAGTTTCCTATCAGGGTGGGATTACAATGAGCAGTTCTTC. The chain joins TRBV5-4 to TRBJ2-1, with D perhaps matching TRBD1 (5 bases). Germline V lookup: CDR1 SGHNT, CDR2 YYREEE (reference sequence). There are 16 residues in the CDR3. V was cut by 5 bases and J by 4 bases, with 19 bases left in between.

Concerning this clone itself: Other DNA sequences within the sample encode an identical CDR3. This sequence joins TRBV30 and TRBJ1-1, with D possibly matching TRBD1 (6 bases). Trimming took 5 bases from V and 1 from J, leaving 11 bases between them. CDR1 and CDR2 from the germline V gene are GTSNPN and SVGIG (reference sequence). CDR3 length: 13 amino acids. CDR3 in amino acids: CAWSGQPNTEAFF. DNA of the CDR3: TGTGCCTGGTCCGGACAGCCGAACACTGAAGCTTTCTTT.

J is TRBJ1-2 and V is TRBV7-3; 8 bases are a match to TRBD1. The junction had 9 bases not matched to a gene; V was cut back by 5 bases and J by 4 bases. This CDR3 contains 15 residues. Looked up from germline, CDR1 is SGHTA and CDR2 is FQGTGA. This CDR3 reads CASSLDRGSGYGYTF. CDR3 DNA sequence: TGTGCCAGCAGCCTCGACAGGGGCTCGGGCTATGGCTACACCTTC.

The chain employs TRBV20-1 and TRBJ1-2; D unclear. Germline CDR1 DFQATT, CDR2 SNEGSKA (reference sequence). The V end lost 3 bases, the J end lost 5 bases, and 10 bases lay between the germline ends. The CDR3 consists of 12 residues. CDR3 region: CSASSVSYGYTF. In nucleotides, the CDR3 is TGCAGTGCTAGTTCAGTTTCGTATGGCTACACCTTC.

V gene TRBV27 combines with J gene TRBJ1-2; 7 nucleotides line up with TRBD1. This CDR3 is 13 amino acids long. V shed 4 bases and J 4 bases; nucleotides not matched to a gene: 3. From germline, CDR1 is MNHEY and CDR2 SMNVEV (reference sequence). CDR3 sequence reads: CASSSRGFYGYTF. CDR3 nucleotide sequence: TGTGCCAGCAGTTCCAGGGGGTTCTATGGCTACACCTTC.

This sequence joins TRBV7-9 and TRBJ1-3; 10 positions agree with TRBD1. Losses at the gene ends were 3 bases for V and 3 bases for J; bases not matched to a gene: 2. The germline gives CDR1 SEHNR, CDR2 FQNEAQ (reference sequence). The CDR3 has 15 amino acids. The CDR3, as DNA: TGTGCCAGCAGCTTGGGACAGGGGAATGGAAACACCATATATTTT. Translated, it gives CASSLGQGNGNTIYF.

The CDR3 protein is CASSLVEYNSPLHF. CDR3 DNA: TGCGCCAGCAGCTTGGTGGAGTATAATTCACCCCTCCACTTT. The rearrangement links TRBV5-1 to TRBJ1-6; D remains ambiguous. V was shortened by 0 bases and J by 4 bases, with 5 bases between the two germline ends. This CDR3 comprises 14 residues. The germline CDR1 and CDR2 sequences are SGHRS and YFSETQ.